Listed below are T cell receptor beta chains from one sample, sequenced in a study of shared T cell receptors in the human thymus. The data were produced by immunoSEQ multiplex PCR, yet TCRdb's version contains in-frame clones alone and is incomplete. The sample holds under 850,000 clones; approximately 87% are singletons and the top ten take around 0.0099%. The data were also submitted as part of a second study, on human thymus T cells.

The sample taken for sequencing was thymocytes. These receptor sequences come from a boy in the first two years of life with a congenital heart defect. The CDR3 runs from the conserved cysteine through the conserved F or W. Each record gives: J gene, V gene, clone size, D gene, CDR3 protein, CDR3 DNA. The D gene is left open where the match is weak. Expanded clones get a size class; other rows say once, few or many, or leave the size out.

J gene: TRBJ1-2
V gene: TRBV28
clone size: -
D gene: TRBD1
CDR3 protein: CASSLCAGGLFGYTF
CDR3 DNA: TGTGCCAGCAGTTTATGCGCAGGGGGCTTGTTTGGCTACACCTTC

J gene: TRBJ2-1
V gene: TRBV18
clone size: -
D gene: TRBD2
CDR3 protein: CASSPRTLAGGRRSYNEQFF
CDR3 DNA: TGTGCCAGCTCACCCAGGACACTAGCGGGAGGTCGTAGGTCCTACAATGAGCAGTTCTTC

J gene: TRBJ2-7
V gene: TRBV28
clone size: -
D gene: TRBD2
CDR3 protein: CASRGVVFYEQYF
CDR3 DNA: TGTGCCAGCCGGGGGGTTGTTTTTTACGAGCAGTACTTC

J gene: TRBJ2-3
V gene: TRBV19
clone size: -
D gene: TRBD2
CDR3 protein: CASSTPGLAGGARGGTDTQYF
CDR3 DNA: TGTGCCAGTAGTACCCCCGGACTAGCGGGAGGAGCCCGAGGTGGCACAGATACGCAGTATTTT

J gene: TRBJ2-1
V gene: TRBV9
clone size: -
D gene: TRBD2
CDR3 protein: CASSVATGLAGGLNEQFF
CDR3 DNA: TGTGCCAGCAGCGTAGCTACGGGACTAGCGGGAGGATTGAATGAGCAGTTCTTC

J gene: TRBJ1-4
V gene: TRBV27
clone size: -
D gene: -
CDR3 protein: CASSRRDTRALPEHNEKLFF
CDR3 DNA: TGTGCCAGCAGCCGTCGGGACACGCGAGCCTTACCCGAACATAATGAAAAACTGTTTTTT

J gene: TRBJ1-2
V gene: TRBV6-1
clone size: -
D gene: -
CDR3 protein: CASSERGRGNGYTF
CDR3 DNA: TGTGCCAGCAGTGAACGGGGCAGGGGTAATGGCTACACCTTC

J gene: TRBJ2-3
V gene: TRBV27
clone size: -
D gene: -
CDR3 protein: CASRRRDRTDTQYF
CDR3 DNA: TGTGCCAGCAGGAGGAGAGACCGCACAGATACGCAGTATTTT

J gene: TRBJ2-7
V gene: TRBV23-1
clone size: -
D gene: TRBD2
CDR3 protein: CASPTVPGGAYEQYF
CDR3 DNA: TGCGCCAGCCCTACCGTACCGGGAGGAGCCTACGAGCAGTACTTC

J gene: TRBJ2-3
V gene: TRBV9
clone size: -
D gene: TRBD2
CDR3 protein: CASSVARSSGSVGDTQYF
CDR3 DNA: TGTGCCAGCAGCGTAGCTCGGTCTAGCGGGTCCGTTGGAGATACGCAGTATTTT

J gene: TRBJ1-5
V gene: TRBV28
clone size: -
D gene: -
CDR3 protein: CALRVGGNQPQHF
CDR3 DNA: TGTGCCTTGCGGGTCGGTGGCAATCAGCCCCAGCATTTT

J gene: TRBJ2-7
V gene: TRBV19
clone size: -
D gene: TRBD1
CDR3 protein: CASGSTGVSSYEQYF
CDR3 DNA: TGTGCCAGTGGATCCACAGGGGTAAGCTCCTACGAGCAGTACTTC

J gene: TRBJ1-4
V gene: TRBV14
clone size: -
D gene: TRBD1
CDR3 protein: CASSQAPPGQGAGGEKLFF
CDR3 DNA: TGTGCCAGCAGCCAAGCGCCGCCGGGACAGGGGGCCGGAGGTGAAAAACTGTTTTTT

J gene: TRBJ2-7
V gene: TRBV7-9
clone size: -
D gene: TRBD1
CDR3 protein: CASSLQGAGNEQYF
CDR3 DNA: TGTGCCAGCAGCTTACAGGGGGCAGGCAACGAGCAGTACTTC

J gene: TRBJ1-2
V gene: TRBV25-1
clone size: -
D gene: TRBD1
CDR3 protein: CASRGQGVKVGYGYTF
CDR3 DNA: TGTGCCAGCAGGGGACAGGGGGTTAAGGTTGGCTATGGCTACACCTTC

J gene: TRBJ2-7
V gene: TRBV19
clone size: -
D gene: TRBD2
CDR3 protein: CASTKRAASGRSLFYEQYF
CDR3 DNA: TGTGCCAGTACCAAACGGGCGGCTAGCGGGAGGAGTCTCTTCTACGAGCAGTACTTC

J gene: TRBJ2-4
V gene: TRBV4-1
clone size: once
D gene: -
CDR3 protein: CASSQDAGTNIQYF
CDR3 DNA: TGCGCCAGCAGCCAAGATGCAGGTACGAACATTCAGTACTTC

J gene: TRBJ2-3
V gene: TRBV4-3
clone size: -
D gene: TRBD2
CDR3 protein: CASSQDKPSGRAGSDTQYF
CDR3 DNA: TGCGCCAGCAGCCAAGATAAGCCTAGCGGGAGGGCCGGCTCAGATACGCAGTATTTT

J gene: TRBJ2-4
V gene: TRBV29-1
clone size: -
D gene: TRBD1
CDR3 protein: CSVGDRAIQYF
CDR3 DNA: TGCAGCGTTGGGGACAGGGCCATTCAGTACTTC

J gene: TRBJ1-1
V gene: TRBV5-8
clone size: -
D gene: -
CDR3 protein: CASSHRDKNTEAFF
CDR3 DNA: TGTGCCAGCAGCCACCGGGACAAGAACACTGAAGCTTTCTTT

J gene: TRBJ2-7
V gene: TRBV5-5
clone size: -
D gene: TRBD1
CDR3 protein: CASSSMDRDHPYEQYF
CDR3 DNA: TGTGCCAGCAGTTCAATGGACAGGGATCATCCCTACGAGCAGTACTTC

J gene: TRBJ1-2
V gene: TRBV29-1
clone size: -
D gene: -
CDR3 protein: CSDHPGINYGYTF
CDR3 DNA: TGCAGCGACCATCCAGGGATTAACTATGGCTACACCTTC

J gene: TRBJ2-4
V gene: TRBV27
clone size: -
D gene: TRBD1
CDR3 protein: CASSPGQQRDIQYF
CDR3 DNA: TGTGCCAGCAGTCCGGGACAGCAAAGAGACATTCAGTACTTC

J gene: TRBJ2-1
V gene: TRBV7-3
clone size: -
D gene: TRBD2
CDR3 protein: CASSLTASGSSYNEQFF
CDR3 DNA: TGTGCCAGCAGCTTAACGGCTAGCGGGAGTTCATACAATGAGCAGTTCTTC

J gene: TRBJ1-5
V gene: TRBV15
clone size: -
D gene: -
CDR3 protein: CATSRAEIGVSNQPQHF
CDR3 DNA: TGTGCCACCAGCAGAGCAGAAATCGGGGTCAGCAATCAGCCCCAGCATTTT

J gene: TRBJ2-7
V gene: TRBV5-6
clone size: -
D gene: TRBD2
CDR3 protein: CASSLKYLSPGTIQYEQYF
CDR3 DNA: TGTGCCAGCAGCTTGAAGTACCTGTCGCCCGGGACTATACAATACGAGCAGTACTTC

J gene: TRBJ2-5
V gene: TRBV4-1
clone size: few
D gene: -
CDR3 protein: CASSQGGSGLQETQYF
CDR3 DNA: TGCGCCAGCAGCCAAGGGGGTAGCGGCCTCCAAGAGACCCAGTACTTC

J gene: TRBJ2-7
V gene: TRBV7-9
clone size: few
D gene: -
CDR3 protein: CASSLDRAHEQYF
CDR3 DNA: TGTGCCAGCAGCTTAGACAGGGCCCACGAGCAGTACTTC

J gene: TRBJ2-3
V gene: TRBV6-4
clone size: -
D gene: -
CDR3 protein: CASSHGQGLNTDTQYF
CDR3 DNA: TGTGCCAGCAGCCACGGGCAGGGCCTAAACACAGATACGCAGTATTTT

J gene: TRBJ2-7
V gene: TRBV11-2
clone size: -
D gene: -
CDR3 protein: CASSLTGRGRQQYF
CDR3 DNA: TGTGCCAGCAGCTTAACCGGGCGCGGGCGCCAGCAGTACTTC

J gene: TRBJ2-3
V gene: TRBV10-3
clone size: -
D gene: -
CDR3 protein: CAITGLVGTDTQYF
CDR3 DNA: TGTGCCATCACAGGGTTAGTGGGCACAGATACGCAGTATTTT

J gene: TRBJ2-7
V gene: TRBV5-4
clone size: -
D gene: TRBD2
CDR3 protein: CASSGNTSGNHEQYF
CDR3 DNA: TGTGCCAGCAGCGGGAACACTAGCGGGAACCACGAGCAGTACTTC

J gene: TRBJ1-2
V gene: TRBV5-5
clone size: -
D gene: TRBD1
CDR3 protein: CASSLAPGQGGNYGYTF
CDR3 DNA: TGTGCCAGCAGCTTGGCACCCGGACAGGGTGGCAACTATGGCTACACCTTC

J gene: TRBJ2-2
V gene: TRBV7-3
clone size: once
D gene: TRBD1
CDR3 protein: CASGPGQGHTGELFF
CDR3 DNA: TGTGCCAGCGGACCGGGACAGGGACACACCGGGGAGCTGTTTTTT

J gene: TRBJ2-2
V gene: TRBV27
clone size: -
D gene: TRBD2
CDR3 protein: CASSPGLAGGPWELFF
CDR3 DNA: TGTGCCAGCAGTCCCGGACTAGCGGGAGGGCCCTGGGAGCTGTTTTTT

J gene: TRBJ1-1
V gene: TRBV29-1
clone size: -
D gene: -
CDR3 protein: CSVECQGYTEAFF
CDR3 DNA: TGCAGCGTTGAATGTCAGGGCTACACTGAAGCTTTCTTT

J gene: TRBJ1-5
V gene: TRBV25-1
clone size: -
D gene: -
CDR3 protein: CASSRGGNQPQHF
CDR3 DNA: TGTGCCAGCAGTCGAGGGGGAAATCAGCCCCAGCATTTT

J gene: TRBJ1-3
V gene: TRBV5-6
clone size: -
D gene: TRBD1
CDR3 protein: CASSWEGQGSFTGNTIYF
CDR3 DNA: TGTGCCAGCAGCTGGGAGGGACAGGGATCCTTTACTGGAAACACCATATATTTT

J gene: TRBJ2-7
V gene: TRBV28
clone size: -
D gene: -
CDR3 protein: CASSLFQGSPYEQYF
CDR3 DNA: TGTGCCAGCAGTTTATTCCAGGGAAGTCCCTACGAGCAGTACTTC

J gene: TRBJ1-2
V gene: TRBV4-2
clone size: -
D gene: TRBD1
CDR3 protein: CASSLGGRGDRPEANYGYTF
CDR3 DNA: TGTGCCAGCAGCCTAGGGGGGAGGGGGGACAGGCCCGAAGCTAACTATGGCTACACCTTC

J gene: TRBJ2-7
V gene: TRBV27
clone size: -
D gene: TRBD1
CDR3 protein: CASSSLPGQGSYEQYF
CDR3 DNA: TGTGCCAGCAGTTCCCTCCCGGGACAGGGATCCTACGAGCAGTACTTC

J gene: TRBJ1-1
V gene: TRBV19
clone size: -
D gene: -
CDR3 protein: CASSTTRGGAKTEAFF
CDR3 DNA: TGTGCCAGTAGTACGACACGGGGGGGGGCCAAAACTGAAGCTTTCTTT

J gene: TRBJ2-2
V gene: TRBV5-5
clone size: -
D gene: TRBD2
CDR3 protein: CASKGREAPNTGELFF
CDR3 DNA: TGTGCCAGCAAAGGGAGGGAGGCCCCGAACACCGGGGAGCTGTTTTTT

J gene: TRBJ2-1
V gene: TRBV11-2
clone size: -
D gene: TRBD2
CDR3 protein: CASSGLAGSEQFF
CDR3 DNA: TGTGCCAGCAGCGGACTAGCGGGAAGTGAGCAGTTCTTC

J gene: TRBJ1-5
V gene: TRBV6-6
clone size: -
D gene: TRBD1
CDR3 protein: CASSPNLVRGVQPQHF
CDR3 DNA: TGTGCCAGCAGCCCTAACCTCGTCAGGGGGGTTCAGCCCCAGCATTTT